At least ten counts were recorded for the clone carrying this T cell receptor beta chain. Its antigen is unknown. Previously reported methods and listed TCR primers produced the bulk TCR libraries. One entry per CDR3 protein, called by TCRdb with MiXCR from the PCR reads. The table has just under 650,000 distinct CDR3 sequences, 15% to 20% seen once. The data belong to a study of molecular identifiers for immune sequencing clone quantification. Across the study: Five portions were made in replicates from RNA of 20,000 or 100,000 naive CD8 cells, and four underwent sequencing. Broader study findings: The study found clones above 20 RNA copies held over 99% of effector molecules and under 1% in naive cells.

The CDR3 totals 14 residues. Trimming took 4 bases from V and 4 from J, leaving 13 bases between them. From germline, CDR1 is LGHDT and CDR2 YNNKEL (reference sequence). The V gene is TRBV3-1, the J gene TRBJ1-1; D might be TRBD1 (6 bases). The source material was naive CD8+ T cells from blood, with Jurkat cell RNA spiked in. Subset: FACS-sorted CD8+CD4-CCR7+CD45RA+ naive T cells. The origin of this receptor is a human donor in good health. Some libraries in this study had Jurkat cell RNA spiked in. The DNA of the CDR3 is TGTGCCAGCAGCCCAGGACAGTTCAGCACTGAAGCTTTCTTT. Protein product: CASSPGQFSTEAFF.